This T cell receptor beta chain derives from a study of cytomegalovirus exposure and HLA in healthy donors. This PCR relied on a set of 60 Vbeta primers and 13 Jbeta primers. TCRdb's copy holds only in-frame clones and misses some; the assay was immunoSEQ multiplex PCR. The sample yields roughly 80,000 clones, 60% to 80% seen once. Study findings and constraints: Links to common viral pathogens appeared, in a later analysis, for several of the most significant clusters. In a later analysis, CMV-associated beta chains were mostly HLA-associated, it appeared. An assumption of roughly uniform sequencing depth across donors underlay the presence/absence analyses.

On this clone itself: Its antigen is unidentified.

The CDR3 is 15 residues long. Unmatched junction bases numbered 1, after V lost 3 bases and J lost 0 bases. Germline CDR1 and CDR2: LNHNV and YYDKDF (reference sequence). The sample comprised PBMCs. This chain uses TRBV15 with TRBJ1-5; TRBD1 aligns across 8 bases. This TCR was sampled from a woman in her 40s in good health and CMV-seronegative. The chain's CDR3 is CATSRTGDSNQPQHF. Here the CDR3 DNA reads TGTGCCACCAGCAGGACAGGGGATAGCAATCAGCCCCAGCATTTT.